These 11 T cell receptor beta chains came from one sample sequenced in a study of cytomegalovirus exposure and HLA in healthy donors. PCR was performed using 60 Vbeta and 13 Jbeta primers. Using immunoSEQ multiplex PCR, the repertoire was profiled, and TCRdb retains in-frame clones only, with some absent. Of hundreds of thousands of clones listed, 70% are singletons. Sample: PBMCs. Receptors were obtained from a man aged 40-49 years in good health and CMV-seropositive.

The chain has TRBV7-9 and TRBJ2-5, with 9 nucleotides matching TRBD1. Germline CDR1 SEHNR, CDR2 FQNEAQ (reference sequence). CDR3 length equals 16 residues. The V segment lost 4 bases and the J segment 8 bases; nucleotides outside the gene matches: 14. The CDR3 nucleotides read TGTGCCAGCAGCTCATCTGGACAGGGGCTTTCAAGAACCCAGTACTTC. It encodes CASSSSGQGLSRTQYF.

The chain combines TRBV5-6 with TRBJ1-2; 7 positions match TRBD1. Germline-derived CDR1 and CDR2 are SGHDT and YYEEEE. The V segment lost 2 bases and the J segment 2 bases; nucleotides outside the gene matches: 6. This CDR3 is 15 amino acids long. CDR3 residues: CASSLGRDRNYGYTF. The DNA for the CDR3 is TGTGCCAGCAGCTTAGGCCGGGACAGAAACTATGGCTACACCTTC.

As concerns this clone: Within the sample, other DNA sequences also encode this same CDR3. The chain recombines TRBV7-9 with TRBJ1-1, with unresolved D. Germline CDR1 reads SEHNR; CDR2 reads FQNEAQ (reference sequence). CDR3 length: 12 residues. V lost 1 base, J lost 7 bases, and 7 bases lay in between. In DNA, the CDR3 is TGTGCCAGCAGCTTAGGGGCAGGTGAAGCTTTCTTT. It encodes CASSLGAGEAFF.

The chain combines TRBV9 with TRBJ2-2; a weak D match, TRBD2 (5 bases). This CDR3 has 17 residues. Trimming cost V 2 bases and J 4 bases, with 18 bases left between them. The germline V gene encodes CDR1 SGDLS and CDR2 YYNGEE. DNA of the CDR3: TGTGCCAGCAGCGTGAGTGGGGAGCCCCGTGGCACCGGGGAGCTGTTTTTT. The encoded protein is CASSVSGEPRGTGELFF.

The V and J genes are TRBV9 and TRBJ2-3; D uncertain. The CDR3 has 14 amino acids. Germline V lookup: CDR1 SGDLS, CDR2 YYNGEE. Trimming cost V 0 bases and J 4 bases, with 9 bases left between them. CDR3 sequence reads: CASSVGAFPDTQYF. The CDR3 DNA reads TGTGCCAGCAGCGTAGGGGCATTCCCAGATACGCAGTATTTT.

This chain links TRBV19 with TRBJ1-5; D gene ambiguous. The ends were cut back, 1 base at V and 3 bases at J, with 10 bases in the middle. The CDR3 extends over 15 amino acids. Per germline, CDR1 LNHDA and CDR2 SQIVND (reference sequence). The CDR3: CASSIVWSDNQPQHF. CDR3 coding DNA: TGTGCCAGTAGTATAGTCTGGAGTGACAATCAGCCCCAGCATTTT.

J is TRBJ2-1 and V is TRBV13, with 11 bases identical to TRBD2. CDR3 size: 16 residues. V trimming: 1 base; J trimming: 4 bases; junction bases outside the gene matches: 3. Germline CDR1 PRHDT, CDR2 FYEKMQ (reference sequence). The CDR3 here is CASSLDTSGGYNEQFF. As DNA, the CDR3 is TGTGCCAGCAGCTTAGATACTAGCGGGGGATACAATGAGCAGTTCTTC.

This clone was picked up a small number of times. The CDR3 loop is CASSVGAGAPAQYF. The CDR3 region has the DNA TGTGCCAGTAGCGTCGGGGCGGGGGCCCCTGCGCAGTACTTC. V usage is TRBV19 and J usage is TRBJ2-7; D may be TRBD2 (7 bases). Trimming shortened V by 6 bases and J by 9 bases, and 21 bases separated the two germline ends. Germline CDR1 reads LNHDA; CDR2 reads SQIVND (reference sequence). This CDR3 comprises 14 residues.

The J gene is TRBJ2-7, the V gene TRBV10-3; 11 bases match TRBD1. This CDR3 spans 14 amino acids. With 4 bases clipped from V and 3 bases from J, the junction kept 2 bases outside the gene matches. Germline-derived CDR1 and CDR2 are ENHRY and SYGVKD. CDR3 in amino acids: CAISGTGGGYEQYF. The CDR3 DNA sequence: TGTGCCATCAGTGGGACAGGGGGCGGCTACGAGCAGTACTTC.

The J gene is TRBJ2-5, the V gene TRBV27; 7 bases align to TRBD2. The trim removed 4 bases at V and 2 bases at J, leaving 7 bases unmatched. The CDR3 extends over 15 amino acids. The germline gives CDR1 MNHEY, CDR2 SMNVEV (reference sequence). CDR3 loop: CASSWSSGAQETQYF. DNA for the CDR3: TGTGCCAGCAGTTGGTCGAGCGGGGCTCAAGAGACCCAGTACTTC.

V and J are TRBV4-2 and TRBJ2-4; a possible D gene is TRBD1 (7 bases). The CDR3 is 16 amino acids. Trimming removed 0 bases at V and 4 bases at J, with 13 bases between. CDR1 is LGHNA, CDR2 YNFKEQ, per germline. CDR3 sequence (DNA): TGTGCCAGCAGCCAAGAGACAGGGAGGCTGAAAAACATTCAGTACTTC. This codes for CASSQETGRLKNIQYF.